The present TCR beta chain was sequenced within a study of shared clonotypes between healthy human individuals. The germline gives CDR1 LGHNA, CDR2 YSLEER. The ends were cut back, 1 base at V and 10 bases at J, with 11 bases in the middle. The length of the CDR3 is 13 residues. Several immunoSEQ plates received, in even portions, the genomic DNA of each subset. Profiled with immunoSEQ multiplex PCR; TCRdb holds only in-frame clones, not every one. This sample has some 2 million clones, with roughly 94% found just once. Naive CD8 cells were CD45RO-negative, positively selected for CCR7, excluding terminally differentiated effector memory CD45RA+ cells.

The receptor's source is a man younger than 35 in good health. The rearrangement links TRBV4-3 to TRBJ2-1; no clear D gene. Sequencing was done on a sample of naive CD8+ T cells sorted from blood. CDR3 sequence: CASSQAKDQEQFF. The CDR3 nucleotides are TGCGCCAGCAGCCAAGCGAAGGACCAAGAGCAGTTCTTC.